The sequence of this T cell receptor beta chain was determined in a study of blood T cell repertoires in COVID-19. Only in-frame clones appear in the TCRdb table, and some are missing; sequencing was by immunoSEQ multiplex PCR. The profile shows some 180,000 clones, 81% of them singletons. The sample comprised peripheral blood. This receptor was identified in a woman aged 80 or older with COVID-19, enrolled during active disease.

The CDR3 loop is CSVGQGGKNTEAFF. The CDR3 region has the DNA TGCAGCGTTGGACAGGGGGGAAAGAACACTGAAGCTTTCTTT. This chain connects TRBV29-1 to TRBJ1-1; 9 nucleotides agree with TRBD1. Trimming removed 4 bases from V and 1 base from J; junction bases left unmatched: 4. The germline V gene has CDR1 SQVTM and CDR2 ANQGSEA. The CDR3 runs to 14 residues.